This T cell receptor (beta chain) appears in the sequencing data of a study of shared T cell receptors in the human thymus. This clone was detected once. CDR1 is SEHNR and CDR2 is FQNEAQ in the germline V gene (reference sequence). Trimming took 5 bases from V and 2 from J, leaving 19 bases between them. The CDR3 is 17 residues long. Produced via immunoSEQ multiplex PCR; TCRdb's table is partial and in-frame only. The table includes more than 300,000 clones, 95% detected once. The sequenced material came from thymocytes. The sequence was collected from a human donor. V gene TRBV7-9 combines with J gene TRBJ1-3, with TRBD1 as a possible D gene (6 bases). This chain's CDR3 is CASSLTASGGPGNTIYF. The CDR3 DNA reads as TGTGCCAGCAGCCTAACCGCCAGTGGGGGCCCTGGAAACACCATATATTTT. Full variable domain (rest looked up from reference TRBV7-9 and TRBJ1-3): DTGVSQNPRHKITKRGQNVTFRCDPISEHNRLYWYRQTLGQGPEFLTYFQNEAQLEKSRLLSDRFSAERPKGSFSTLEIQRTEQGDSAMYLCASSLTASGGPGNTIYFGEGSWLTVV.